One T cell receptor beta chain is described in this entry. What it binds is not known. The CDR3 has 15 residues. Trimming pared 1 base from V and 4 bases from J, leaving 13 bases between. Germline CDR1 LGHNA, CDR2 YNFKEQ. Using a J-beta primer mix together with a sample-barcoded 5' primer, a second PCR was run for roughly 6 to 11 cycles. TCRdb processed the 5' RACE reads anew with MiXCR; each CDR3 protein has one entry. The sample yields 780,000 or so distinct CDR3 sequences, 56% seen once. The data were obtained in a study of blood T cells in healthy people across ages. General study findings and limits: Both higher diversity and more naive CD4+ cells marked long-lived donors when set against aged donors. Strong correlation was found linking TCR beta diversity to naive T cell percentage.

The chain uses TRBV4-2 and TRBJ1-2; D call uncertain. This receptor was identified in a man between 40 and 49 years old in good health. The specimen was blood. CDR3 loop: CASSQAASGSYGYTF. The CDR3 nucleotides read TGTGCCAGCAGCCAAGCAGCCAGCGGATCCTATGGCTACACCTTC.